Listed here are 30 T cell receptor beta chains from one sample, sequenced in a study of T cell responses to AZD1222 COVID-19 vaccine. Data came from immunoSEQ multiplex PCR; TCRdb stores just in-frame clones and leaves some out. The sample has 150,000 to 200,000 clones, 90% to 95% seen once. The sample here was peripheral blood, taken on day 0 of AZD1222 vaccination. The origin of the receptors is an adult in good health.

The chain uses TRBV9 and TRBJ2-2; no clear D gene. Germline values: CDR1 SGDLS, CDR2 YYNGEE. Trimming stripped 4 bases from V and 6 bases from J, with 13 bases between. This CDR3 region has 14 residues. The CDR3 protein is CASSPTRFPGELFF. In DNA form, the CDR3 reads TGTGCCAGCAGCCCAACAAGGTTCCCCGGGGAGCTGTTTTTT.

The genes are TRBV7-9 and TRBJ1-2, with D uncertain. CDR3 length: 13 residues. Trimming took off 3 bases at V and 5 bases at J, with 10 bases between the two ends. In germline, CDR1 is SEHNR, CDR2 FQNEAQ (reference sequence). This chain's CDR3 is CASSFLTEYGYTF. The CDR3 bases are TGTGCCAGCAGCTTTTTGACGGAGTATGGCTACACCTTC.

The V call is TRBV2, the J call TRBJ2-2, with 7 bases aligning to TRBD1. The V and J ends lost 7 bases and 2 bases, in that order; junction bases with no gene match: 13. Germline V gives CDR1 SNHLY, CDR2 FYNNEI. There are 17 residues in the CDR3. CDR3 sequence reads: CASTLERTGLNTGELFF. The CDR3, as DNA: TGTGCCAGCACCCTCGAAAGGACAGGCCTTAACACCGGGGAGCTGTTTTTT.

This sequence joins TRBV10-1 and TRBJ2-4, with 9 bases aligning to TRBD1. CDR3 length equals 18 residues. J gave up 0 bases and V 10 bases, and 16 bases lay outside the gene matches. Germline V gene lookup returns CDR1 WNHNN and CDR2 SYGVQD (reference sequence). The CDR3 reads CANKSRGQGKRAKNIQYF. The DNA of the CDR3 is TGCGCCAACAAATCAAGAGGACAGGGGAAGAGAGCCAAAAACATTCAGTACTTC.

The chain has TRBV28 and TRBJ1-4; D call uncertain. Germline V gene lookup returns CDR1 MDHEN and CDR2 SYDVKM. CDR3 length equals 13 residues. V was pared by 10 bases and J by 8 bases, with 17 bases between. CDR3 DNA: TGTGCCACAGCTACGTCCAAGAGGGAAAAACTGTTTTTT. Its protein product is CATATSKREKLFF.

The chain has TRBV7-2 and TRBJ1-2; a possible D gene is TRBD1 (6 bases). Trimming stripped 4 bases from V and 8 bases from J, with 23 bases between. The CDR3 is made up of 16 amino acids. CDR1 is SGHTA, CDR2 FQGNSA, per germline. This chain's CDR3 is CASSSPINDRSVGYTF. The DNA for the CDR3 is TGTGCCAGCAGCTCCCCTATAAACGACAGGAGCGTGGGCTACACCTTC. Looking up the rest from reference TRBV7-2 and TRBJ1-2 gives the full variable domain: GAGVSQSPSNKVTEKGKDVELRCDPISGHTALYWYRQSLGQGLEFLIYFQGNSAPDKSGLPSDRFSAERTGGSVSTLTIQRTQQEDSAVYLCASSSPINDRSVGYTFGSGTRLTVV.

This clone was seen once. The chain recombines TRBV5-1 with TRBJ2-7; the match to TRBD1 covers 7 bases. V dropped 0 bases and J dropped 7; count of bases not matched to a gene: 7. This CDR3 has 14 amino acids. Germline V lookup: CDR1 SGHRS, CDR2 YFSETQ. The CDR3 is CASSLAKGAGEQYF. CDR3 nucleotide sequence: TGCGCCAGCAGCTTGGCCAAGGGGGCTGGGGAGCAGTACTTC.

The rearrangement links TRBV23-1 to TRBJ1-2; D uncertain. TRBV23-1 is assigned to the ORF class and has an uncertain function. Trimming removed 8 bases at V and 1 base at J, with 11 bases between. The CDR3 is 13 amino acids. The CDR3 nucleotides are TGCGCCAGCCTCGGACCGTGTAACTATGGCTACACCTTC. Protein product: CASLGPCNYGYTF.

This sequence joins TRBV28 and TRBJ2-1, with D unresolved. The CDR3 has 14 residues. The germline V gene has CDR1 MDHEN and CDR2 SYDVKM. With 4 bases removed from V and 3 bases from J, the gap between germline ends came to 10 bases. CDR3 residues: CASSSLSDYNEQFF. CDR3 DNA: TGTGCCAGCAGTTCCCTCTCGGACTACAATGAGCAGTTCTTC.

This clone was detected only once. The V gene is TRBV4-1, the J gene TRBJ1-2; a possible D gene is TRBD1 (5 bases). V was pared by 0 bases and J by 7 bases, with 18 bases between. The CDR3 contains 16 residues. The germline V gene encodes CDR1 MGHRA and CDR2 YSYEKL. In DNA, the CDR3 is TGCGCCAGCAGCCAAGAGGGTCAGGGAGGTGCGGGTGGCTACACCTTC. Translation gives CASSQEGQGGAGGYTF.

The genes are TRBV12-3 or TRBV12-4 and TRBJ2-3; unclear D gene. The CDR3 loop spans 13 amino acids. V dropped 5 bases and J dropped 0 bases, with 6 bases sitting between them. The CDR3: CASSRLSTDTQYF. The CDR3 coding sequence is TGTGCCAGCAGTAGACTTAGCACAGATACGCAGTATTTT.

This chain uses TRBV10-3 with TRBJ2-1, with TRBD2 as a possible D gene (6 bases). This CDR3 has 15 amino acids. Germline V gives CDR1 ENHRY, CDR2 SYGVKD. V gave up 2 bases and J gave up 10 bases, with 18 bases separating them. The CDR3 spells CAISEGMKLGSEQFF. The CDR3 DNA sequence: TGTGCCATCAGTGAGGGTATGAAGCTCGGGAGCGAGCAGTTCTTC.

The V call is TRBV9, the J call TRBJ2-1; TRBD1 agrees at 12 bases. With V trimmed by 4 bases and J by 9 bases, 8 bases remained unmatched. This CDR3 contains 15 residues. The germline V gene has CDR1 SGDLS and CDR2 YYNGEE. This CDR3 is CASSPRDRGRAEQFF. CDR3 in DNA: TGTGCCAGCAGCCCCCGGGACAGGGGGCGGGCTGAGCAGTTCTTC.

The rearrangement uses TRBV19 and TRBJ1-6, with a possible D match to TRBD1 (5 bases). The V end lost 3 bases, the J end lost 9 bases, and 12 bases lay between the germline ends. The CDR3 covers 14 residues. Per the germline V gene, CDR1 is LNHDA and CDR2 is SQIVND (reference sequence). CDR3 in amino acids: CASSISREGSPLHF. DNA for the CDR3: TGTGCCAGTAGTATCTCCAGGGAAGGTTCACCCCTCCACTTT.

CDR3 nucleotides: TGCGCCAGCAGCCAAGAATTCGTAACCACTGAAGCTTTCTTT. Its protein product is CASSQEFVTTEAFF. The genes are TRBV4-1 and TRBJ1-1, with D uncertain. CDR3 size: 14 residues. CDR1 and CDR2 (germline): MGHRA, YSYEKL. Trimming cost V 0 bases and J 4 bases, with 9 bases left between them.

The CDR3 spells CASSPGQVSNQPQHF. The CDR3 DNA sequence: TGTGCCAGCAGCCCGGGACAGGTTAGCAATCAGCCCCAGCATTTT. The chain recombines TRBV5-8 with TRBJ1-5; TRBD1 matches at 8 bases. Germline V gene lookup returns CDR1 SGHTS and CDR2 YDEGEE. There are 15 residues in the CDR3. Germline trimming cut 4 bases from V and 0 bases from J; bases unmatched to any gene: 3.

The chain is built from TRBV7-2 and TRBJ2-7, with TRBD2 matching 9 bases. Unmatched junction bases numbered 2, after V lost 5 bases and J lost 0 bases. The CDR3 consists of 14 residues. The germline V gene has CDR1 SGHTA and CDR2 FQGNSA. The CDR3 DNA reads TGTGCCAGCAGCGTTAGCGGGAGCTCCTACGAGCAGTACTTC. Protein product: CASSVSGSSYEQYF.

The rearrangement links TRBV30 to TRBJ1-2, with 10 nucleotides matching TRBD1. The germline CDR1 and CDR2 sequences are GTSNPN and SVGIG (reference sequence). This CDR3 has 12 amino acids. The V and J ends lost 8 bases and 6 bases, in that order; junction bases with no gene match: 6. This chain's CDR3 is CARQTGGDGYTF. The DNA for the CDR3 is TGTGCCCGCCAGACAGGGGGCGATGGCTACACCTTC.

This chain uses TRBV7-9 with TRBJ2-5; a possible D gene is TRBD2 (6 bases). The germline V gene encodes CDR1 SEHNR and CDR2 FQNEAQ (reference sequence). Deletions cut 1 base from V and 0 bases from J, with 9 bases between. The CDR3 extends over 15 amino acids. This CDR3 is CASSLERGYQETQYF. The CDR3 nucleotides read TGTGCCAGCAGCTTAGAACGGGGGTACCAAGAGACCCAGTACTTC.

CDR3 in DNA: TGTGCCACCTTTGGAAATGGGCCTGGAAACACCATATATTTT. Translation gives CATFGNGPGNTIYF. The rearrangement uses TRBV10-3 and TRBJ1-3; D uncertain. Germline values: CDR1 ENHRY, CDR2 SYGVKD. V lost 10 bases and J 2 bases, leaving 15 bases between the germline ends. The CDR3 loop spans 14 amino acids.

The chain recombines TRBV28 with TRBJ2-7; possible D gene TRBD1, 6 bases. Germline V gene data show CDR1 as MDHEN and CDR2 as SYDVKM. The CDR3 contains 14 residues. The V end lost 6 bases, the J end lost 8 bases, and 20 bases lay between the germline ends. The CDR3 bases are TGTGCCAGCAGCCGCTCTCGACAGGTTCAAAAGCAGTACTTC. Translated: CASSRSRQVQKQYF.

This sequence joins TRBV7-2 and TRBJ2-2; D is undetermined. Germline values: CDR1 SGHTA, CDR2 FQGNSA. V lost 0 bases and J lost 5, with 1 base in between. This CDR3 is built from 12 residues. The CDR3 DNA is TGTGCCAGCAGCTTAGCTACCGGGGAGCTGTTTTTT. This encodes CASSLATGELFF.

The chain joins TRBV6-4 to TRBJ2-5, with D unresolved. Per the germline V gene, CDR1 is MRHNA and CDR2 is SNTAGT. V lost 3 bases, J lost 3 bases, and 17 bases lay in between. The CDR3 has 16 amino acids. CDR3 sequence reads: CASSDGEKFAKETQYF. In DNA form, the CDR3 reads TGTGCCAGCAGTGATGGGGAAAAGTTTGCGAAAGAGACCCAGTACTTC.

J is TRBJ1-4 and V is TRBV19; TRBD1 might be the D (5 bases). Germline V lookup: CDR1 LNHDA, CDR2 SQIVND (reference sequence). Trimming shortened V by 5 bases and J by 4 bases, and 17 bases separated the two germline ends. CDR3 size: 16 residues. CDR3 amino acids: CASSAATGVYNEKLFF. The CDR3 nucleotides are TGTGCCAGTAGTGCCGCCACGGGGGTCTATAATGAAAAACTGTTTTTT. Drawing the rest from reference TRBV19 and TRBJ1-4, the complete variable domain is DGGITQSPKYLFRKEGQNVTLSCEQNLNHDAMYWYRQDPGQGLRLIYYSQIVNDFQKGDIAEGYSVSREKKESFPLTVTSAQKNPTAFYLCASSAATGVYNEKLFFGSGTQLSVL.

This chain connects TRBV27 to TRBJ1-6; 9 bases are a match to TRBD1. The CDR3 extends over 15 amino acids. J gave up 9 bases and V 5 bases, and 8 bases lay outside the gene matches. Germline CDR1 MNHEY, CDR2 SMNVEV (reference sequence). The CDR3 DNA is TGTGCCAGCAGTCCCCCCCGGGACAGGGTTTCACCCCTCCACTTT. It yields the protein CASSPPRDRVSPLHF.

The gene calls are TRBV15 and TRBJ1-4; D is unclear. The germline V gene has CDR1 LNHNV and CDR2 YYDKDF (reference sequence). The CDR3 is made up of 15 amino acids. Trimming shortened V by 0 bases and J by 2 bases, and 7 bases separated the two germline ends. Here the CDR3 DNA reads TGTGCCACCAGCAGAGATAGGCTTACTAATGAAAAACTGTTTTTT. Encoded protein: CATSRDRLTNEKLFF.

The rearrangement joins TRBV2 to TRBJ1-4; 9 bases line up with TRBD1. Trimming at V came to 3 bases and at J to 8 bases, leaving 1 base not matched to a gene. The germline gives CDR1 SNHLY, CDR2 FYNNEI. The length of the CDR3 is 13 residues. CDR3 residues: CASSETGGEKLFF. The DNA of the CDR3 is TGTGCCAGCAGTGAGACAGGGGGGGAAAAACTGTTTTTT.

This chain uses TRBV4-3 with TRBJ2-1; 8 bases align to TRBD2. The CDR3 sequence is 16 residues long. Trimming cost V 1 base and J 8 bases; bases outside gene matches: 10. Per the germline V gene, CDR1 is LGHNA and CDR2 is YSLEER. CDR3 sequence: CASSQGRSGRGDEQFF. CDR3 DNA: TGCGCCAGCAGCCAAGGGCGGAGCGGGAGAGGGGATGAGCAGTTCTTC.

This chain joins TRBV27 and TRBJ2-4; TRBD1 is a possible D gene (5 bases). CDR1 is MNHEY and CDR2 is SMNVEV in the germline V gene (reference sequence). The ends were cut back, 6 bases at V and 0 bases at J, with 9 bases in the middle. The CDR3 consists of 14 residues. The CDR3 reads CASSQGGAKNIQYF. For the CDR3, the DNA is TGTGCCAGCAGCCAGGGCGGAGCCAAAAACATTCAGTACTTC.

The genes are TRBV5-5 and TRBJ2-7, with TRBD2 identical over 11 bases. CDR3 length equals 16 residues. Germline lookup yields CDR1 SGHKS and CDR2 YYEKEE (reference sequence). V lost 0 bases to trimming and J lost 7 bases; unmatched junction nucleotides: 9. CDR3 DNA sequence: TGTGCCAGCAGCTTGGCGGGGGGACTAGCGGCCTGGGAGCAGTACTTC. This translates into CASSLAGGLAAWEQYF.